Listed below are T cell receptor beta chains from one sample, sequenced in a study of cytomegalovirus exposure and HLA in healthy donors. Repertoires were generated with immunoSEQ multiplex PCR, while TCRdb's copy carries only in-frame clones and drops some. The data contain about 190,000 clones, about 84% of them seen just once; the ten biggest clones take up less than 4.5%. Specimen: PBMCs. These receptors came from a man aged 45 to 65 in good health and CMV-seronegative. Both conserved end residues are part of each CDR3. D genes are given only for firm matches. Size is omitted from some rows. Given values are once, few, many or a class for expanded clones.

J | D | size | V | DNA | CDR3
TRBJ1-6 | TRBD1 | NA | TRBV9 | TGTGCCAGCAGCGCCCGGGACAGGGGCAGTTCACCCCTCCACTTT | CASSARDRGSSPLHF
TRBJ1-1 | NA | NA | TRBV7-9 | TGTGCCAGCAGCTTACAGGGTAAGGTCACTGAAGCTTTCTTT | CASSLQGKVTEAFF
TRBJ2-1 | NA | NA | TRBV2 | TGTGCCAGCAGGGCAGTGTATGGTAATGAGCAGTTCTTC | CASRAVYGNEQFF
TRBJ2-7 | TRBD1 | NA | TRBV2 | TGTGCCAGCAGTGGGGGACAGACCTACGAGCAGTACTTC | CASSGGQTYEQYF
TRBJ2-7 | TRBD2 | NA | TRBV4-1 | TGCGCCAGCAGCCAAGGACTAGCGGGGCTCACCTACGAGCAGTACTTC | CASSQGLAGLTYEQYF
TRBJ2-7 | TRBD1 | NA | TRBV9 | TGTGCCAGCAGCGTAGCGGCAGGGGGCGGGTACGAGCAGTACTTC | CASSVAAGGGYEQYF
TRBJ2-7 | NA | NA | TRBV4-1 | TGCGCCAGCAGCCAAGATTATCAGGGAGGTGGCGAGCAGTACTTC | CASSQDYQGGGEQYF
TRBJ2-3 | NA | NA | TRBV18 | TGTGCCAGCACCCGACGGGTCTTGGCCAGCACAGATACGCAGTATTTT | CASTRRVLASTDTQYF
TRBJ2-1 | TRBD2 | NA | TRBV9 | TGTGCCAGCAGCGTAGAGGGGACTAGCAGCAATGAGCAGTTCTTC | CASSVEGTSSNEQFF
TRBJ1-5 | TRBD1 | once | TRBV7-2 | TGTGCCAGCAGCTTAAGAAGGGGGCCAATAACTGATAGCAATCAGCCCCAGCATTTT | CASSLRRGPITDSNQPQHF